This TCR beta chain comes out of a study of blood T cell repertoires in COVID-19. Study overall: Collection of acute and convalescent COVID-19 samples took place in the United States, Italy and Spain. T cells, B-cell-depleted T cells, or PBMCs provided the cDNA or gDNA that served as material.

The CDR3 has 15 residues. V was pared by 3 bases and J by 6 bases, with 8 bases of the junction left unmatched. The germline V gene has CDR1 LNHNV and CDR2 YYDKDF (reference sequence). Authors' analysis steps: By means of reference gene primer amplification, nucleated cell counts were estimated. The method was immunoSEQ multiplex PCR; TCRdb's version includes in-frame clones alone and lacks a portion of them. V and J calls and clone size are as listed in that table; D and trimming were resolved from the DNA. Seen here are under 200,000 clones, about 83% observed once, and the top ten hold 1.5%. The sequenced sample consisted of peripheral blood. V is TRBV15 and J is TRBJ1-5, with TRBD1 matching over 7 bases. The sequence was collected from a human donor in a cohort sampled during active COVID-19. CDR3 protein: CATSRESQGGQPQHF. CDR3 sequence (DNA): TGTGCCACCAGCAGGGAGAGCCAGGGGGGTCAGCCCCAGCATTTT.